These 30 T cell receptor beta chains originate from one sample sequenced in a study of technical replicates of blood from a few donors. This table comes from immunoSEQ multiplex PCR, and its TCRdb copy is limited to in-frame clones, with some not included. This sample carries fewer than 65,000 clones, around nine tenths of them seen once, and the ten largest clones take more than 4.5%. Sequenced material: PBMCs. The receptors were gathered from a human donor in good health. Some clones in this sample may be carry-over from other donors' samples.

This clone has a single count. CDR3 loop: CASRDRGDEKLFF. CDR3 in DNA: TGCGCCAGCAGGGACAGGGGAGATGAAAAACTGTTTTTT. V usage is TRBV4-3 and J usage is TRBJ1-4, with 9 positions matching TRBD1. From germline, CDR1 is LGHNA and CDR2 YSLEER. V lost 6 bases and J lost 6; bases outside the gene matches: 2. This CDR3 has 13 amino acids.

The chain links TRBV11-2 to TRBJ2-7; D unresolved. V was shortened by 4 bases and J by 2 bases, with 12 bases between the two germline ends. Germline-derived CDR1 and CDR2 are SGHAT and FQNNGV. The CDR3 is made up of 14 amino acids. This chain's CDR3 is CASSSRMRPYEQYF. In DNA, the CDR3 is TGTGCCAGCAGCTCCCGTATGCGCCCCTACGAGCAGTACTTC. The full variable domain, its missing parts supplied by reference TRBV11-2 and TRBJ2-7, is EAGVAQSPRYKIIEKRQSVAFWCNPISGHATLYWYQQILGQGPKLLIQFQNNGVVDDSQLPKDRFSAERLKGVDSTLKIQPAKLEDSAVYLCASSSRMRPYEQYFGPGTRLTVT.

In nucleotides, the CDR3 is TGTGCCAGCAGCTTAGCGCTTGCGGGCGGTGGAAACACCATATATTTT. It is translated as CASSLALAGGGNTIYF. This chain links TRBV7-9 with TRBJ1-3; D ambiguous. The V end was cut by 0 bases, the J end by 3 bases, with 12 bases between. Germline loops: CDR1 SEHNR, CDR2 FQNEAQ (reference sequence). The CDR3 runs 16 residues. The full variable domain, its missing parts supplied by reference TRBV7-9 and TRBJ1-3, is DTGVSQNPRHKITKRGQNVTFRCDPISEHNRLYWYRQTLGQGPEFLTYFQNEAQLEKSRLLSDRFSAERPKGSFSTLEIQRTEQGDSAMYLCASSLALAGGGNTIYFGEGSWLTVV.

This chain uses TRBV12-5 with TRBJ1-1, with no clear D. V was trimmed by 5 bases and J by 1 base, leaving 14 bases between them. The germline CDR1 and CDR2 sequences are LGHNT and FRNRAP. The CDR3 covers 15 residues. The CDR3 nucleotides read TGTGCTAGTGGTCCAGCTTGGGCGGGGAACACTGAAGCTTTCTTT. This codes for CASGPAWAGNTEAFF.

CDR3 DNA: TGTGCCAGCAGCCCTCTTAGCGGGGGGGTCGATACGCAGTATTTT. As protein: CASSPLSGGVDTQYF. The chain uses TRBV4-2 and TRBJ2-3; 11 bases align to TRBD2. This CDR3 is built from 15 residues. Trimming at V came to 4 bases and at J to 6 bases, leaving 6 bases not matched to a gene. Germline V gene data show CDR1 as LGHNA and CDR2 as YNFKEQ.

This clone was picked up one time. The V and J genes are TRBV2 and TRBJ2-7; 10 bases fit TRBD1. Germline CDR1 reads SNHLY; CDR2 reads FYNNEI. The CDR3 is 15 amino acids. J was trimmed by 3 bases and V by 5 bases; bases with no gene match: 7. The CDR3 is CASSLRQGAIYEQYF. In DNA, the CDR3 is TGTGCCAGCAGTTTACGACAGGGGGCTATCTACGAGCAGTACTTC.

This rearrangement joins TRBV5-1 to TRBJ2-7, with D perhaps TRBD2 (5 bases). Germline V CDR1 and CDR2: SGHRS, YFSETQ. CDR3 length: 14 amino acids. Trimming removed 6 bases at V and 3 bases at J, with 16 bases between. The CDR3 loop reads CASKQFMGDYEQYF. DNA for the CDR3: TGCGCCAGCAAGCAGTTTATGGGAGACTACGAGCAGTACTTC.

The gene calls are TRBV5-4 and TRBJ1-4, with TRBD1 identical over 7 bases. V trimming: 4 bases; J trimming: 5 bases; junction bases outside the gene matches: 5. The CDR3 is made up of 14 amino acids. Germline assignment: CDR1 SGHNT and CDR2 YYREEE (reference sequence). The CDR3 here is CASSQGQSNEKLFF. Written as DNA, the CDR3 is TGTGCCAGCAGCCAGGGACAGTCGAATGAAAAACTGTTTTTT.

On this clone: This CDR3 is also generated by other DNA sequences in the sample. The chain links TRBV6-5 to TRBJ2-7; 11 positions match TRBD2. CDR1 is MNHEY, CDR2 SVGAGI, per germline. The CDR3 has 15 residues. After removal of 3 bases from V and 0 bases from J, the junction contained 1 base not matched to a gene. The CDR3 sequence: CASSYTSGSSYEQYF. The CDR3 DNA reads TGTGCCAGCAGTTATACTAGCGGGAGCTCCTACGAGCAGTACTTC.

This chain uses TRBV5-5 with TRBJ2-6; D uncertain. The length of the CDR3 is 16 residues. V lost 0 bases to trimming and J lost 0 bases, with 7 bases between them. The germline V gene has CDR1 SGHKS and CDR2 YYEKEE (reference sequence). Written as DNA, the CDR3 is TGTGCCAGCAGCTTGGACGGTTTCTCTGGGGCCAACGTCCTGACTTTC. Encoded protein: CASSLDGFSGANVLTF.

The chain uses TRBV7-8 and TRBJ2-5; D unclear. This CDR3 is 13 amino acids long. Trimming cost V 0 bases and J 2 bases, with 4 bases left between them. The germline CDR1 and CDR2 sequences are SGHVS and FQNEAQ. The CDR3 coding sequence is TGTGCCAGCAGCTTAGCCAGGCAAGAGACCCAGTACTTC. It codes for CASSLARQETQYF. Variable domain in full (rest from reference TRBV7-8 and TRBJ2-5): GAGVSQSPRYKVAKRGQDVALRCDPISGHVSLFWYQQALGQGPEFLTYFQNEAQLDKSGLPSDRFFAERPEGSVSTLKIQRTQQEDSAVYLCASSLARQETQYFGPGTRLLVL.

This rearrangement joins TRBV10-3 to TRBJ2-7, with 9 bases aligning to TRBD1. The CDR3 is 17 residues long. Germline CDR1 reads ENHRY; CDR2 reads SYGVKD. The V and J ends lost 6 bases and 0 bases, in that order; junction bases with no gene match: 12. This CDR3 reads CAISRDRANERSYEQYF. The CDR3, as DNA: TGTGCCATCAGCCGGGACAGGGCAAACGAACGCTCCTACGAGCAGTACTTC.

CDR3 in amino acids: CASSTDRTNTEAFF. CDR3 coding DNA: TGTGCCAGCAGCACGGACAGAACGAACACTGAAGCTTTCTTT. The gene calls are TRBV5-4 and TRBJ1-1, with a tentative D call TRBD1 (6 bases). The CDR3 contains 14 residues. The V end lost 4 bases, the J end lost 1 base, and 11 bases lay between the germline ends. In germline, CDR1 is SGHNT, CDR2 YYREEE (reference sequence).

This chain connects TRBV19 to TRBJ2-1; 12 bases align to TRBD2. The CDR3 contains 15 residues. The V and J ends lost 5 bases and 6 bases, in that order; junction bases with no gene match: 5. CDR1 and CDR2 from the germline V gene are LNHDA and SQIVND (reference sequence). The CDR3 reads CASSLAGGPGNEQFF. CDR3 nucleotides: TGTGCCAGTAGTCTAGCGGGAGGGCCGGGCAATGAGCAGTTCTTC.

This chain connects TRBV9 to TRBJ1-2; D uncertain. The CDR3 length is 14 residues. Trimming removed 6 bases from V and 1 base from J, with 13 bases in between. Germline CDR1 SGDLS, CDR2 YYNGEE. The CDR3 bases are TGTGCCAGCACCCTTAGTCACGTTAACTATGGCTACACCTTC. This sequence encodes CASTLSHVNYGYTF.

The V gene is TRBV6-6, the J gene TRBJ2-7; 7 bases align to TRBD1. V dropped 2 bases and J dropped 6; count of bases not matched to a gene: 10. The CDR3 has 15 amino acids. Looked up from germline, CDR1 is MNHNY and CDR2 is SVGAGI (reference sequence). CDR3 sequence: CASSYGETGSGEQYF. The CDR3 DNA reads as TGTGCCAGCAGTTACGGGGAGACAGGGAGCGGCGAGCAGTACTTC.

The chain carries TRBV18 and TRBJ2-7; TRBD2 matches at 10 bases. J gave up 3 bases and V 5 bases, and 13 bases lay outside the gene matches. Germline CDR1 is KGHSH and CDR2 is LQKENI. This CDR3 contains 17 residues. For the CDR3, the DNA is TGTGCCAGCTCAAGGAAGCTAGCGGGAGAGCAGGGCTACGAGCAGTACTTC. Amino acids: CASSRKLAGEQGYEQYF.

The rearrangement links TRBV6-5 to TRBJ2-7, with 7 bases matching TRBD2. The CDR3 is 15 residues long. Germline V gene data show CDR1 as MNHEY and CDR2 as SVGAGI. Trimming at V came to 6 bases and at J to 5 bases, leaving 13 bases not matched to a gene. DNA of the CDR3: TGTGCCAGCAGCAAACCCGGGACTAAAATCAACGAGCAGTACTTC. It codes for CASSKPGTKINEQYF.

This sequence joins TRBV9 and TRBJ2-2; 12 bases align to TRBD2. After removal of 4 bases from V and 8 bases from J, the junction contained 9 bases not matched to a gene. Germline V lookup: CDR1 SGDLS, CDR2 YYNGEE. The CDR3 covers 16 residues. The CDR3: CASSPRLAGVAGELFF. The DNA for the CDR3 is TGTGCCAGCAGCCCCCGACTAGCGGGGGTTGCTGGGGAGCTGTTTTTT.

This chain uses TRBV30 with TRBJ1-1, with 7 bases matching TRBD1. V lost 3 bases and J lost 4; bases outside the gene matches: 17. Germline CDR1 and CDR2: GTSNPN and SVGIG (reference sequence). The CDR3 has 17 amino acids. Here the CDR3 DNA reads TGTGCCTGGAGGAGGGACAGAGTAATGGCGGATGTCACTGAAGCTTTCTTT. Amino acid sequence: CAWRRDRVMADVTEAFF.

This chain connects TRBV7-2 to TRBJ1-2; no firm D call. Germline CDR1 reads SGHTA; CDR2 reads FQGNSA. CDR3 size: 12 residues. Trimming left V 3 bases short and J 8 bases short, with 10 bases between. CDR3 sequence: CASSFSLEGYTF. The DNA for the CDR3 is TGTGCCAGCAGCTTCTCTTTGGAGGGCTACACCTTC.

V is TRBV9 and J is TRBJ1-5; TRBD1 is a possible D gene (6 bases). The CDR3 is made up of 15 amino acids. V was pared by 3 bases and J by 4 bases, with 14 bases between. Germline CDR1 is SGDLS and CDR2 is YYNGEE. The chain's CDR3 is CASSALGTPNQPQHF. CDR3 sequence (DNA): TGTGCCAGCAGCGCCCTAGGGACACCAAATCAGCCCCAGCATTTT.

The chain is built from TRBV7-8 and TRBJ2-5; 8 bases agree with TRBD2. CDR1 is SGHVS and CDR2 is FQNEAQ in the germline V gene. The CDR3 has 16 residues. The J segment lost 5 bases and the V segment lost 7 bases, leaving 15 bases of the junction unmatched. The CDR3 nucleotides read TGTGCCAGCATGGAGTTGACCGGGGGGGCATGGGAGACCCAGTACTTC. It encodes CASMELTGGAWETQYF.

The chain carries TRBV4-1 and TRBJ1-2; the D gene is possibly TRBD1 (5 bases). Germline CDR1 reads MGHRA; CDR2 reads YSYEKL. This CDR3 has 14 residues. V was shortened by 7 bases and J by 1 base, with 13 bases between the two germline ends. The DNA of the CDR3 is TGCGCCAGCACCCCATCCAGGGATAACTATGGCTACACCTTC. The encoded protein is CASTPSRDNYGYTF.

The CDR3 DNA sequence: TGTGCCAGCAGTTACTCGGGAGGTATGAACACTGAAGCTTTCTTT. Translating gives CASSYSGGMNTEAFF. The chain recombines TRBV6-5 with TRBJ1-1; D unresolved. The germline gives CDR1 MNHEY, CDR2 SVGAGI. Trimming pared 0 bases from V and 0 bases from J, leaving 8 bases between. This CDR3 spans 15 amino acids.

The chain employs TRBV2 and TRBJ1-6; 8 nucleotides match TRBD1. Germline V gives CDR1 SNHLY, CDR2 FYNNEI. The trim removed 7 bases at V and 3 bases at J, leaving 8 bases unmatched. This CDR3 is built from 16 residues. CDR3: CASKETGDGYNSPLHF. The CDR3 coding sequence is TGTGCCAGCAAGGAGACAGGGGATGGCTATAATTCACCCCTCCACTTT.

The chain links TRBV2 to TRBJ1-6; 10 nucleotides agree with TRBD1. J was trimmed by 9 bases and V by 2 bases; bases with no gene match: 4. The CDR3 extends over 15 amino acids. Germline-derived CDR1 and CDR2 are SNHLY and FYNNEI. The DNA for the CDR3 is TGTGCCAGCAGTGAACGGGGGACAGGGGTTTCACCCCTCCACTTT. Its translation is CASSERGTGVSPLHF.

V and J are TRBV6-1 and TRBJ2-2; D remains unclear. The CDR3 totals 15 residues. Trimming removed 1 base at V and 7 bases at J, with 13 bases between. The germline CDR1 and CDR2 sequences are MNHNS and SASEGT. The CDR3 region has the DNA TGTGCCAGCAGTGAAGGGTTACTTCCGATCGGGGAGCTGTTTTTT. Encoded protein: CASSEGLLPIGELFF.

The V and J genes are TRBV11-3 and TRBJ2-3; D gene uncertain. The CDR3 loop spans 13 amino acids. Trimming took off 4 bases at V and 2 bases at J, with 7 bases between the two ends. Germline CDR1 reads SGHNT; CDR2 reads YENEEA. Here the CDR3 DNA reads TGTGCCAGCAGCTCCCGTCTCACAGATACGCAGTATTTT. This encodes CASSSRLTDTQYF.

V usage is TRBV5-1 and J usage is TRBJ2-5; D not resolved. This CDR3 comprises 19 residues. Trimming pared 4 bases from V and 1 base from J, leaving 26 bases between. Looked up from germline, CDR1 is SGHRS and CDR2 is YFSETQ. CDR3: CASSLRERFISNLQETQYF. CDR3 nucleotides: TGCGCCAGCAGCCTGCGAGAGAGGTTCATATCCAACCTCCAAGAGACCCAGTACTTC.